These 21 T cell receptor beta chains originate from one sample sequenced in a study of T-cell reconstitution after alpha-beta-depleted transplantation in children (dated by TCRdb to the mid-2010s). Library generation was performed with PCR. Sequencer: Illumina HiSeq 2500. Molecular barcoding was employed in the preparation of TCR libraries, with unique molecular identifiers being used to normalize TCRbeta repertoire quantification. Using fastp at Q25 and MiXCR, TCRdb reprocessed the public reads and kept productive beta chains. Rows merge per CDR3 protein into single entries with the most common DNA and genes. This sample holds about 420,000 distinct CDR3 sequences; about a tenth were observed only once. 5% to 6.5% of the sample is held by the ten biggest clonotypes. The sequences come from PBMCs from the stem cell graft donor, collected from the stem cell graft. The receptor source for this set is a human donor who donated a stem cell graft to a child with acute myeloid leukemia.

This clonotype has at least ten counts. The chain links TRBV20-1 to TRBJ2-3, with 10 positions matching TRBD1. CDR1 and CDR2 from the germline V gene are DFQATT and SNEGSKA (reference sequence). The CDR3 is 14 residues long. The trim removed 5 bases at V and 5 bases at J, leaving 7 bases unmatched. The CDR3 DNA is TGCAGTGCTCGACAGGGGGCGCTTGTAGATACGCAGTATTTT. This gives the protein CSARQGALVDTQYF.

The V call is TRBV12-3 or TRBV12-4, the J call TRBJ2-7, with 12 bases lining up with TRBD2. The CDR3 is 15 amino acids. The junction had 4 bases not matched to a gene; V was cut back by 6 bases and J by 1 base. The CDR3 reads CASSLTSGGSYEQYV. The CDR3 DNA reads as TGTGCCAGCAGCCTGACTAGCGGGGGATCCTACGAGCAGTACGTC.

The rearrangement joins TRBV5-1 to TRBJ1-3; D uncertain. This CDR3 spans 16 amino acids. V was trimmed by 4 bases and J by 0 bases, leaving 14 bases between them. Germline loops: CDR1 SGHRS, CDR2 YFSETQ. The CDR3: CASSTGLSNSGNTIYF. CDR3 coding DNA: TGCGCCAGCAGCACTGGGCTCAGTAACTCTGGAAACACCATATATTTT.

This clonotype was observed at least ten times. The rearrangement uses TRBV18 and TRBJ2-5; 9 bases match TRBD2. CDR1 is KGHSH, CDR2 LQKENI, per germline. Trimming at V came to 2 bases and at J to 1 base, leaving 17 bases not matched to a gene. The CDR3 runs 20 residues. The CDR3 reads CASSPVLSLAGTKAQETQYF. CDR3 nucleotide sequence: TGTGCCAGCTCACCAGTGCTATCACTAGCGGGTACCAAGGCCCAAGAGACCCAGTACTTC.

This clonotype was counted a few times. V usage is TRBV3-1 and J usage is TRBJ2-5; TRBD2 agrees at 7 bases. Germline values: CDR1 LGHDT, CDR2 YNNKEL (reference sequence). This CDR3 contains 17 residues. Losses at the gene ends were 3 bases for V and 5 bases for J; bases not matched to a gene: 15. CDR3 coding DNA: TGTGCCAGCAGCCACTTCCTAGCGGAGAACCTCCAGGAGACCCAGTACTTC. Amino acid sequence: CASSHFLAENLQETQYF.

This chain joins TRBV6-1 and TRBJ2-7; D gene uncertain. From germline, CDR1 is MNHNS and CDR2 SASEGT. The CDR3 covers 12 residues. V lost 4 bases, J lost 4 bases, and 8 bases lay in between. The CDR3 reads CASSVTLYEQYF. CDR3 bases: TGTGCCAGCAGTGTGACGCTATACGAGCAGTACTTC.

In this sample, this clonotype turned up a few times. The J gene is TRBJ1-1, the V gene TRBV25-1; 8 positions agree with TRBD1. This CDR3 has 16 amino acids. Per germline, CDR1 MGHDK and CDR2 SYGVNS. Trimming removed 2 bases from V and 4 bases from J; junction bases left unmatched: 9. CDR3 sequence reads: CASSEGQGRDGTEAFF. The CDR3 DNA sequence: TGTGCCAGCAGTGAAGGACAGGGTCGGGATGGCACTGAAGCTTTCTTT.

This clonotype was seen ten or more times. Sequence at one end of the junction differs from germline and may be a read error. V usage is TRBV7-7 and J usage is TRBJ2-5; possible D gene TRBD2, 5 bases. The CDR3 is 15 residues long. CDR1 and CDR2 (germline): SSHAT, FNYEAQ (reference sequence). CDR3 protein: CASSLAVRAGETQYF. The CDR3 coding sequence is TGTGCTAGCAGCTTAGCTGTGAGGGCCGGAGAGACCCAGTACTTC.

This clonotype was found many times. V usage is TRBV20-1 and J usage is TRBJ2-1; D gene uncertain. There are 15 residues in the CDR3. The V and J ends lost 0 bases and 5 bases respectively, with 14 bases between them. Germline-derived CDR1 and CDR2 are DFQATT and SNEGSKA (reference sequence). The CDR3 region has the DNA TGCAGTGCTAGAGATACCTGGGTCTCTGACAATGAGCAGTTCTTC. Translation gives CSARDTWVSDNEQFF.

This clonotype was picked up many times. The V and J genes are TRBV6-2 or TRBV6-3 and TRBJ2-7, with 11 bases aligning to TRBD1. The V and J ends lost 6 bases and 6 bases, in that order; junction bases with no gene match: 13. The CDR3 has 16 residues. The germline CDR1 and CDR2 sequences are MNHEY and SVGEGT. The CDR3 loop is CASSSPRRTGGFEQYF. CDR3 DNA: TGTGCCAGCAGCTCCCCGAGGAGGACAGGGGGCTTCGAGCAGTACTTC.

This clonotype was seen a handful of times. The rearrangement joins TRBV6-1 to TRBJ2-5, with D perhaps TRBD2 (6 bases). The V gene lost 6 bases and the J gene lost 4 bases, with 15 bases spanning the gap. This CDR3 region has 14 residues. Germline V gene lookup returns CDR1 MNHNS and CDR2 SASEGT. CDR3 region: CASSSGQQRETQYF. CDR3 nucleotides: TGTGCCAGCAGCAGCGGGCAGCAGCGAGAGACCCAGTACTTC.

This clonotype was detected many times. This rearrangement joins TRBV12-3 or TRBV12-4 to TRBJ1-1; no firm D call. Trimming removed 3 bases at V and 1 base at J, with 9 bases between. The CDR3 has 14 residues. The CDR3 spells CASSFGWENTEAFF. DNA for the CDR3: TGTGCCAGCAGTTTTGGTTGGGAGAACACTGAAGCTTTCTTT.

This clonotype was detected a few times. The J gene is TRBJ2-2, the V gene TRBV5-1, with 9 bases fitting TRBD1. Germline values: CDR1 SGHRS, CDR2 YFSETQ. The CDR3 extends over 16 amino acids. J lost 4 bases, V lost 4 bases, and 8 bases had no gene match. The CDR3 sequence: CASSVTTGGSTGELFF. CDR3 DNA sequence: TGCGCCAGCAGCGTAACGACAGGGGGTTCCACCGGGGAGCTGTTTTTT.

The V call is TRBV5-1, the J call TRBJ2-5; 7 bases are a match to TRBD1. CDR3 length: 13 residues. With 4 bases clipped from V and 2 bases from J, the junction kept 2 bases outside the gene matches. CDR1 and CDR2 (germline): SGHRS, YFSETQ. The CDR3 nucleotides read TGCGCCAGCAGCACGGGACAGCAAGAGACCCAGTACTTC. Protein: CASSTGQQETQYF. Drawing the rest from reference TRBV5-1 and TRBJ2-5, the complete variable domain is KAGVTQTPRYLIKTRGQQVTLSCSPISGHRSVSWYQQTPGQGLQFLFEYFSETQRNKGNFPGRFSGRQFSNSRSEMNVSTLELGDSALYLCASSTGQQETQYFGPGTRLLVL.

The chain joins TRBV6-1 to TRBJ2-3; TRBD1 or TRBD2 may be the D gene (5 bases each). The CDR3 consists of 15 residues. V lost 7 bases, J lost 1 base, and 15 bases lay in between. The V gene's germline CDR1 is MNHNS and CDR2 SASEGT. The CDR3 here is CASTSGSGRTDTQYF. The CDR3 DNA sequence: TGTGCCAGCACCTCCGGGTCGGGGCGCACAGATACGCAGTATTTT.

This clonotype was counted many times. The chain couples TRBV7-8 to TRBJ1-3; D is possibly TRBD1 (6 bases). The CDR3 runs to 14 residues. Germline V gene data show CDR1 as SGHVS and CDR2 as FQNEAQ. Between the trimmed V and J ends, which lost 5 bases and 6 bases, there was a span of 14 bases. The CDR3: CASSPRTAENTIYF. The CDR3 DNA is TGTGCCAGCAGCCCCAGGACAGCGGAAAACACCATATATTTT.

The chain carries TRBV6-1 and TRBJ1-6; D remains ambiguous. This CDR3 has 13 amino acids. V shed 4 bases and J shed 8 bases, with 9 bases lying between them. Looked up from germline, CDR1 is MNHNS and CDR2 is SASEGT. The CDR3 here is CASSVRVDSPLHF. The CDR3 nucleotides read TGTGCCAGCAGTGTAAGGGTTGATTCACCCCTCCACTTT.

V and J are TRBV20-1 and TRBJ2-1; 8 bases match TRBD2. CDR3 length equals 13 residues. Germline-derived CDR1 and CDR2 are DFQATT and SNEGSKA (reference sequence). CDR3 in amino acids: CRAKSGSYNEQFF. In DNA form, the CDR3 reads TGCAGGGCCAAGAGCGGGAGTTACAATGAGCAGTTCTTC.

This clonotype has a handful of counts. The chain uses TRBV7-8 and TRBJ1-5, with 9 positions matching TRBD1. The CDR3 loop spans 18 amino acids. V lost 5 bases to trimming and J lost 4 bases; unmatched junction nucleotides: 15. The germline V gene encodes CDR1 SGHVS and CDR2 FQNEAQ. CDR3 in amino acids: CASSPRDRAVIINQPQHF. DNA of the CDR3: TGTGCCAGCAGCCCCCGGGACAGGGCCGTTATCATTAATCAGCCCCAGCATTTT.

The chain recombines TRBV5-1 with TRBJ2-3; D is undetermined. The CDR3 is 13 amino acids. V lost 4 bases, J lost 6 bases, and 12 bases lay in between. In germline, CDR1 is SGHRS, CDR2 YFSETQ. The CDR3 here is CASSQRPADTQYF. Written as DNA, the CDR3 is TGCGCCAGCAGCCAACGACCCGCGGATACGCAGTATTTT.

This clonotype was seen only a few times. The CDR3, as DNA: TGTGCCAGCAGTGAAGACGGGGGGCGCGGCACAGATACGCAGTATTTT. Amino acid sequence: CASSEDGGRGTDTQYF. This chain uses TRBV2 with TRBJ2-3; TRBD2 might be the D (7 bases). The CDR3 has 16 residues. The V and J ends lost 1 base and 1 base respectively, with 12 bases between them. Germline V CDR1 and CDR2: SNHLY, FYNNEI. The whole variable domain, remainder taken from reference TRBV2 and TRBJ2-3, is EPEVTQTPSHQVTQMGQEVILRCVPISNHLYFYWYRQILGQKVEFLVSFYNNEISEKSEIFDDQFSVERPDGSNFTLKIRSTKLEDSAMYFCASSEDGGRGTDTQYFGPGTRLTVL.